This is a list of T cell receptor beta chains from one sample in a study of OX40 agonist ivuxolimab in advanced cancers. The data were produced by immunoSEQ multiplex PCR, yet TCRdb's version contains in-frame clones alone and is incomplete. The data hold around 66,000 clones, with about 85% observed a single time. The sequenced sample was CD4+ or CD8+ T cells sorted from blood, obtained in a trial of the OX40 agonist ivuxolimab. The receptors here all came from an adult with an advanced solid tumor such as melanoma, head and neck, liver or kidney cancer. Each CDR3 is given without its conserved first and last residue. A D gene is named only where the DNA matches it firmly.

j_gene	d_gene	v_gene	CDR3aa
TRBJ2-7	-	TRBV10-3	AISDQGTRSYEQY
TRBJ2-3	-	TRBV7-8	ASSRGLGIADTQY
TRBJ2-5	-	TRBV12-5	ASGNGSYQETQY
TRBJ2-7	-	TRBV7-8	ASSPRGAGLYEQY
TRBJ2-4	TRBD2	TRBV28	ASSHLAGGPKNIQY
TRBJ2-1	-	TRBV4-3	ASSQDGQFNEQF
TRBJ1-6	-	TRBV6-6	ASSYHGPNSPLH
TRBJ1-1	-	TRBV11-2	ASSWGRTMNTEAF
TRBJ2-1	TRBD1	TRBV11-1	ASTEDRGHEQF
TRBJ1-1	-	TRBV20-1	SARPPF
TRBJ1-1	TRBD1	TRBV5-1	ASRPRDRAETEAF
TRBJ2-5	-	TRBV5-1	ASSLNSGGPQETQY
TRBJ2-5	TRBD2	TRBV5-1	ATGLAGEETQY
TRBJ2-7	-	TRBV5-1	ASTSGVYEQY
TRBJ2-3	TRBD2	TRBV4-2	ASSQDRGTSGTDTQY
TRBJ2-1	TRBD2	TRBV7-9	ASSLVGTRNEQF
TRBJ2-5	-	TRBV5-1	ASSLTGTQY
TRBJ2-3	TRBD2	TRBV5-6	ASSLGLAETDTQY
TRBJ2-4	-	TRBV28	ASSSLIQLAKNIQY
TRBJ2-7	-	TRBV28	AGSPSDYEQY
TRBJ2-7	-	TRBV6-5	ASSLGWANTYEQY
TRBJ2-7	-	TRBV5-5	ASSLTLYEQY
TRBJ2-1	-	TRBV13	ASSSGPGYEQF
TRBJ2-3	TRBD1	TRBV6-5	ASSQQGASTDTQY
TRBJ2-2	TRBD1	TRBV18	ASSPGTGGTGELF
TRBJ1-2	-	TRBV7-3	ASSVDPRDGYT
TRBJ2-1	-	TRBV5-1	ASSLAGPATENNEQF
TRBJ1-6	-	TRBV25-1	ASSPAGDNSPLH
TRBJ2-1	-	TRBV5-1	ASSFYNEQF
TRBJ2-5	-	TRBV7-7	ASSFTSQAQETQY
TRBJ2-2	-	TRBV7-2	ASIPGNGELF
TRBJ2-5	-	TRBV5-1	ASSLDSEETQY
TRBJ2-3	-	TRBV27	ASSPKAGTDTQY
TRBJ1-6	-	TRBV9	ASSEGAGGYNSPLH
TRBJ2-2	TRBD2	TRBV5-1	ASSLASIAGGHLNTGELF
TRBJ1-3	-	TRBV2	ASRLDRDPGNTIY
TRBJ2-2	TRBD2	TRBV5-5	ASRAFLTSQNTGELF
TRBJ1-2	TRBD1	TRBV18	ASSPGGFYGYT
TRBJ2-7	-	TRBV6-1	ASSDKFRSYEQY
TRBJ1-1	-	TRBV5-6	ASSLGPAAGNTEAF
TRBJ2-3	-	TRBV5-4	ASSWGGRAGTDTQY
TRBJ2-7	-	TRBV30	AWGRDFQY
TRBJ1-5	-	TRBV6-6	ASSDDRNGQPQH
TRBJ2-1	-	TRBV5-1	ASSLGAAQF
TRBJ1-1	-	TRBV30	AWSVQGSREAF
TRBJ2-3	TRBD2	TRBV18	ASSSAQRGGLTDTQY
TRBJ1-1	TRBD1	TRBV19	ASSILAGTGYTEAF
TRBJ2-5	-	TRBV2	ASKVNSEETQY
TRBJ1-1	-	TRBV7-2	ASSITGTTEAF
TRBJ1-2	-	TRBV30	AWGISAVAYGYT
TRBJ2-1	-	TRBV10-1	ATPGRTGNEQF
TRBJ1-2	-	TRBV9	ASSVVDSYGYT
TRBJ1-1	-	TRBV5-8	ASSLSSLPNTEAF
TRBJ2-7	TRBD1	TRBV5-1	ASSLAGTGVYEQY
TRBJ1-6	-	TRBV5-6	ASSTRPGDNSPLH